This T cell receptor beta chain derives from a study of T-cell memory formation after mild COVID-19. This clonotype was seen a handful of times. TCRdb recomputed calls from the 5' RACE reads with MiXCR, one row per CDR3 protein. The sample has about 340,000 distinct CDR3 sequences, over 13% seen once; the top ten hold less than 25%. V lost 2 bases and J 0 bases, leaving 11 bases between the germline ends. The CDR3 has 16 amino acids. The sequenced material came from PBMCs or a T cell subset sorted from them (not recorded which). The rearrangement joins TRBV12-3 or TRBV12-4 to TRBJ1-3; D is undetermined. The TCR comes from a man aged 18-30 years who had mild COVID-19 (a few samples of this study predate the infection). Cell type and time point are not known. The CDR3 sequence is CASSLSHRISGNTIYF. The CDR3 bases are TGTGCCAGCAGTTTATCACATAGGATCTCTGGAAACACCATATATTTT.